A selection of T cell receptor beta chains follows, all from one sample in a study of T cell responses to AZD1222 COVID-19 vaccine. Clones were read by immunoSEQ multiplex PCR, and TCRdb kept only the in-frame ones, dropping some. The data hold over 100,000 clones, with approximately 84% observed a single time. The sequencing used peripheral blood, collected on day 0 of AZD1222 vaccination. Receptors originate from an adult in good health. Each CDR3 is given with its conserved first and last residue.

v_call	cdr3_length	cdr3_aa
TRBV7-9	15	CASSRTSGGADEQYF
TRBV7-9	15	CASSLDAGSTDTQYF
TRBV18	16	CASSPLPRVTGNTIYF
TRBV24-1	16	CATSDFPGQGREKLFF
TRBV3-1/TRBV3-2	12	CASSRLGETQYF
TRBV7-2	15	CASSLMGRENEKLFF
TRBV11-3	13	CASSLQNNSPLHF
TRBV5-5	16	CASSLSGAATNEKLFF
TRBV5-1	15	CASSSGYSGANVLTF
TRBV9	14	CASSVEDRVYGYTF
TRBV28	14	CASSLVRRDTEAFF
TRBV5-5	16	CASSLAGQLANYGYTF
TRBV29-1	13	CSVERGQGGEQYF
TRBV7-2	13	CASSLEGFQPQHF
TRBV19	14	CASIPAAGGYGYTF
TRBV15	13	CATSRESRDGYTF
TRBV5-1	14	CASSLARGLNEQFF
TRBV6-2/TRBV6-3	16	CASSYPGAGAKNIQYF
TRBV4-3	15	CASSQDLGQTYEQYF
TRBV13	14	CASSRGLGDYEQYF
TRBV5-1	13	CASSLVGNYGYTF
TRBV6-5	15	CASTFTGTTTSEQFF
TRBV6-1	15	CASSPWEKGVDTQYF
TRBV6-4	13	CASSDTDNTEAFF
TRBV4-3	15	CASSQDLRVGETQYF
TRBV5-4	15	CASSLGGPGPYEQYF
TRBV6-1	15	CASSELRDRAYEQYF
TRBV7-9	15	CASSSDRESNQPQHF
TRBV10-2	14	CASSAGGPQETQYF
TRBV28	12	CASNRVTGELFF
TRBV29-1	15	CSVAFHRGKNSPLHF
TRBV1	13	CTITQGGQHEQFF
TRBV6-5	14	CASRSDISAGELFF
TRBV9	14	CASSVGQGAQPQHF
TRBV2	12	CASSDTGRGYTF